This TCR beta chain was profiled in a study of cytotoxic CD8 clonotypes in ibrutinib-treated CLL. Looking at the study overall: With a range of 6 to 36, the median treatment time before response samples were taken was around 12 months. Study-wide findings and caveats: Clonality at baseline surpassed age-matched healthy donors and tracked circulating CD8+ T-cell counts. Investigators sampled sustained-remission and progressing patients at differing times.

Concerning this clone: What it recognizes is unknown.

CDR1 is SGDLS and CDR2 is YYNGEE in the germline V gene. V lost 0 bases to trimming and J lost 6 bases, with 6 bases between them. The CDR3 spans 13 residues. Assay used: immunoSEQ multiplex PCR; TCRdb lists only in-frame clones, some missing. The sample contains about 68,000 clones, approximately 71% of which appear only once. The TCR sequence derives from a human donor with chronic lymphocytic leukemia. The chain joins TRBV9 to TRBJ2-2; unclear D gene. Sequences were derived from PBMCs, sampled after 12 months of ibrutinib treatment. CDR3 sequence: CASSVDVAGELFF. CDR3 coding DNA: TGTGCCAGCAGCGTAGATGTAGCCGGGGAGCTGTTTTTT. The full variable domain, its missing parts supplied by reference TRBV9 and TRBJ2-2, is DSGVTQTPKHLITATGQRVTLRCSPRSGDLSVYWYQQSLDQGLQFLIQYYNGEERAKGNILERFSAQQFPDLHSELNLSSLELGDSALYFCASSVDVAGELFFGEGSRLTVL.